This T cell receptor (beta chain) was documented in a study of CD4 and CD8 cells across lung adenocarcinoma regions. The patients had localized lung adenocarcinoma, a non-small cell subtype. TCRdb reprocessed the PCR reads with MiXCR, giving one entry per CDR3 protein. This table holds around 25,000 distinct CDR3 sequences, around 50% found once. This clonotype was counted between two and nine times. Without the conserved terminal phenylalanine or tryptophan, this CDR3 likely stems from a read error. It is unclear where the CDR3 begins or ends on the DNA, so no DNA is shown, and the CDR3 is as TCRdb lists it. From its first to its last residue, the CDR3 has 8 amino acids. The germline V gene encodes CDR1 LNHNV and CDR2 YYDKDF (reference sequence).

The V gene is TRBV15, the J gene TRBJ2-1. The sequenced material came from CD8+ T cells from the center of a lung tumor. This receptor was taken from a male donor with lung adenocarcinoma. The CD4 and CD8 labels of this study may be unreliable. The CDR3 here is CPPAKQQL.